The present TCR beta chain was sequenced within a study of PD-1 blockade in mismatch repair-deficient tumors. Study outcomes and limitations: Rapid post-treatment expansion, then contraction, generally preceding radiologic response, marked tumor-resident clones.

Sequenced by immunoSEQ multiplex PCR; TCRdb stores in-frame clones only, minus some. The profile shows roughly 14,000 clones, 70% to 90% of them singletons. The CDR3 has 15 amino acids. CDR1 MGHRA and CDR2 YSYEKL come from the germline V gene. The time point here: approximately 10-day in vitro stimulation with candidate neoantigen peptide 6. Cells were stimulated approximately 9 days with each of about 7 ELISpot-reactive neoantigens. Baseline for clone expansion was a parallel culture with no peptide. A note on this clone: Its target is unknown. The junction departs from the called germline gene at one end, perhaps through a read error.

The material sequenced was cells cultured in vitro, taken from a patient treated with pembrolizumab. The chain has TRBV4-1 and TRBJ2-3; TRBD2 agrees at 11 bases. The receptor's source is an adult with mismatch repair-deficient cancer. The CDR3 DNA is TGCGCCAGCACCCAACTAGCGGGGGTCACAGATACGCAGTATTTT. Translated: CASTQLAGVTDTQYF.